The source of this T cell receptor beta chain is a study of blood T cell repertoires in COVID-19. Turning to the study itself: The analysed material was cDNA or gDNA that came from T cells, B-cell-depleted T cells, or PBMCs.

The data were produced by immunoSEQ multiplex PCR, yet TCRdb's version contains in-frame clones alone and is incomplete. The sample includes hundreds of thousands of clones, around four fifths of them seen just once. Sequencing input: peripheral blood. The receptor comes from a woman aged 60 to 75 with active or convalescent COVID-19.

In nucleotides, the CDR3 is TGTGCCAGCAGTGAAGGGGCAACGGGGGGAGGTGGCTACACCTTC. It is translated as CASSEGATGGGGYTF. V gene TRBV6-1 combines with J gene TRBJ1-2; weak D call: TRBD1 (5 bases). In germline, CDR1 is MNHNS, CDR2 SASEGT. Trimming cost V 1 base and J 7 bases, with 16 bases left between them. The CDR3 extends over 15 amino acids.